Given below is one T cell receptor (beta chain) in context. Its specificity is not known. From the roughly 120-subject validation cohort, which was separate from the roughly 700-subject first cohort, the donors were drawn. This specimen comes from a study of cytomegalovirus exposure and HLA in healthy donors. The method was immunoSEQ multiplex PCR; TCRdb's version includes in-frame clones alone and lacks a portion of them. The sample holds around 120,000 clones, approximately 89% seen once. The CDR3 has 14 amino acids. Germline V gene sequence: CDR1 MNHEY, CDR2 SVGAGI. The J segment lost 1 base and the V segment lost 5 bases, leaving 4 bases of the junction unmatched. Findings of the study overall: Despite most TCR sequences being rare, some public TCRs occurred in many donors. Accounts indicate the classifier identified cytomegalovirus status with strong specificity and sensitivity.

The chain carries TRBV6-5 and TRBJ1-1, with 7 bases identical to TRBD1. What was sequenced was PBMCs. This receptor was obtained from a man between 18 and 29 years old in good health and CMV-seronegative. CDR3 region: CASSQGTANTEAFF. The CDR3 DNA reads TGTGCCAGCAGTCAAGGGACAGCGAACACTGAAGCTTTCTTT.